This T cell receptor (beta chain) was recorded in a study of technical replicates of blood from a handful of donors. This CDR3 comprises 16 residues. Per germline, CDR1 ENHRY and CDR2 SYGVKD. V lost 0 bases to trimming and J lost 8 bases, with 16 bases between them. Using immunoSEQ multiplex PCR, the repertoire was profiled, and TCRdb retains in-frame clones only, with some absent. Of about 73,000 clones in the sample, more than 85% are singletons; the top ten hold around 4.6%. The clonotype was recovered from a human donor in good health. Some clones in this sample may be carry-over from other donors' samples. J is TRBJ1-4 and V is TRBV10-3; D call uncertain. Sequencing was performed on PBMCs. The CDR3 loop is CAISESLTNGREKLFF. The CDR3 DNA sequence: TGTGCCATCAGTGAGTCTCTGACCAACGGGAGAGAAAAACTGTTTTTT.